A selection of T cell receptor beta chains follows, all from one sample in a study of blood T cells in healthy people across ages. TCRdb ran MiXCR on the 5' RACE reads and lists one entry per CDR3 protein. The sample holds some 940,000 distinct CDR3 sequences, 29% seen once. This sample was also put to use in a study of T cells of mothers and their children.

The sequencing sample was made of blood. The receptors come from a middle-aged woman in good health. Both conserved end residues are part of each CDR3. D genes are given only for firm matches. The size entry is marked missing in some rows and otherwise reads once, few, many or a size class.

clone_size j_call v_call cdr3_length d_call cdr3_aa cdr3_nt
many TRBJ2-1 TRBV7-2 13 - CASSRWDYNEQFF TGTGCCAGCAGCAGATGGGACTACAATGAGCAGTTCTTC
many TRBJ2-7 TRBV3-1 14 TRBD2 CANSPLGGAYEQYF TGTGCCAACAGCCCGTTGGGGGGGGCCTACGAGCAGTACTTC
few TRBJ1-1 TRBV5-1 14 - CVSSLEGSNTEAFF TGCGTCAGCAGCTTGGAGGGATCGAACACTGAAGCTTTCTTT
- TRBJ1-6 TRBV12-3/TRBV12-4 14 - CASSSGRINSPFHF TGTGCCAGCAGTTCGGGACGGATTAATTCACCCTTCCACTTT
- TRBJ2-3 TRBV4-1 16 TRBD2 CASSQDPRGGSDTQYF TGCGCCAGCAGCCAAGATCCGCGGGGGGGCTCAGATACGCAGTATTTT
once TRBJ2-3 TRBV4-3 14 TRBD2 CAGSQGGLADTQYF TGCGCCGGCAGCCAAGGGGGACTAGCGGATACGCAGTATTTT
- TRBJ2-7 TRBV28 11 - CASSLWHEQYF TGTGCCAGCAGTTTATGGCACGAGCAGTACTTC
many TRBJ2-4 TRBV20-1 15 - CSAWSRGSAKNIQYF TGCAGTGCTTGGAGCAGGGGTTCGGCCAAAAACATTCAGTACTTC
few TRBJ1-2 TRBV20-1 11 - CSARRNYGYTF TGCAGTGCCAGACGGAACTATGGCTACACCTTC
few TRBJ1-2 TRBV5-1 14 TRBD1 CASSLGGQGNGYTF TGCGCCAGCAGCTTGGGGGGACAGGGAAACGGCTACACCTTC
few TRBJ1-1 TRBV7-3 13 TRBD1 CASSTGVRTEAFF TGTGCCAGCAGCACAGGGGTGAGGACTGAAGCTTTCTTT
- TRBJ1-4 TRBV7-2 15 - CASSYTGLGNEKLFF TGTGCCAGCAGCTACACAGGGTTAGGCAATGAAAAACTGTTTTTT